The source of this T cell receptor beta chain is a study of T-cell memory formation after mild COVID-19. Study-level findings and limits: Mainly in CM and EM were contracting CD4+ clones; CD8+ were in EMRA. That cross-reactive memory joined was suggested by some responding clones appearing in pre-infection memory. Clonal second-wave expansions that peaked on day 37 had unconfirmed SARS-CoV-2 specificity.

CDR1 is SGHTA, CDR2 FQGNSA, per germline. Trimming cost V 1 base and J 4 bases, with 9 bases left between them. This CDR3 contains 14 residues. Amplification by 5'RACE using constant-segment primers produced TCR alpha and TCR beta cDNA libraries that carried sample barcodes and UMIs. TCRdb processed the 5' RACE reads anew with MiXCR; each CDR3 protein has one entry. This table holds 580,000 or so distinct CDR3 sequences, approximately 15% found once. This clonotype was counted many times. Its antigen is not known. The chain employs TRBV7-2 and TRBJ2-3, with D tentatively TRBD2 (5 bases). The sequence was obtained from an adult woman who had mild COVID-19 (a few samples of this study predate the infection). Cell type and time point are not known. The sequenced material came from PBMCs or a T cell subset sorted from them (not recorded which). CDR3 protein: CASSLGSGPDTQYF. In DNA form, the CDR3 reads TGTGCCAGCAGCTTAGGAAGCGGACCAGATACGCAGTATTTT.